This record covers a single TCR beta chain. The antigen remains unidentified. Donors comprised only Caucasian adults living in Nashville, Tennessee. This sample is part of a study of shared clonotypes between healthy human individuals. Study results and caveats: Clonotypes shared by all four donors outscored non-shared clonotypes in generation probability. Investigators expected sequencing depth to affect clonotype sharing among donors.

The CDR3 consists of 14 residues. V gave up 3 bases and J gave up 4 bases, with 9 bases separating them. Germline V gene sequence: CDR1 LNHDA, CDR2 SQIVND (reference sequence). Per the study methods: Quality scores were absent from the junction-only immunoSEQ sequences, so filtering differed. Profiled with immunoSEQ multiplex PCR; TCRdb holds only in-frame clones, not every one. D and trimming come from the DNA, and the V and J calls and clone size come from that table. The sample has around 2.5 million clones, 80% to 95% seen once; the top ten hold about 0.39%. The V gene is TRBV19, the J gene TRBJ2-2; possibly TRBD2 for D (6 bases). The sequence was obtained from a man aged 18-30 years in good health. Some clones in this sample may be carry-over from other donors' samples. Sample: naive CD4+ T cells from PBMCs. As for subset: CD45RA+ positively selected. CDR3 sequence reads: CASSISGGTGELFF. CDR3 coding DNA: TGTGCCAGTAGTATTAGCGGAGGCACCGGGGAGCTGTTTTTT.